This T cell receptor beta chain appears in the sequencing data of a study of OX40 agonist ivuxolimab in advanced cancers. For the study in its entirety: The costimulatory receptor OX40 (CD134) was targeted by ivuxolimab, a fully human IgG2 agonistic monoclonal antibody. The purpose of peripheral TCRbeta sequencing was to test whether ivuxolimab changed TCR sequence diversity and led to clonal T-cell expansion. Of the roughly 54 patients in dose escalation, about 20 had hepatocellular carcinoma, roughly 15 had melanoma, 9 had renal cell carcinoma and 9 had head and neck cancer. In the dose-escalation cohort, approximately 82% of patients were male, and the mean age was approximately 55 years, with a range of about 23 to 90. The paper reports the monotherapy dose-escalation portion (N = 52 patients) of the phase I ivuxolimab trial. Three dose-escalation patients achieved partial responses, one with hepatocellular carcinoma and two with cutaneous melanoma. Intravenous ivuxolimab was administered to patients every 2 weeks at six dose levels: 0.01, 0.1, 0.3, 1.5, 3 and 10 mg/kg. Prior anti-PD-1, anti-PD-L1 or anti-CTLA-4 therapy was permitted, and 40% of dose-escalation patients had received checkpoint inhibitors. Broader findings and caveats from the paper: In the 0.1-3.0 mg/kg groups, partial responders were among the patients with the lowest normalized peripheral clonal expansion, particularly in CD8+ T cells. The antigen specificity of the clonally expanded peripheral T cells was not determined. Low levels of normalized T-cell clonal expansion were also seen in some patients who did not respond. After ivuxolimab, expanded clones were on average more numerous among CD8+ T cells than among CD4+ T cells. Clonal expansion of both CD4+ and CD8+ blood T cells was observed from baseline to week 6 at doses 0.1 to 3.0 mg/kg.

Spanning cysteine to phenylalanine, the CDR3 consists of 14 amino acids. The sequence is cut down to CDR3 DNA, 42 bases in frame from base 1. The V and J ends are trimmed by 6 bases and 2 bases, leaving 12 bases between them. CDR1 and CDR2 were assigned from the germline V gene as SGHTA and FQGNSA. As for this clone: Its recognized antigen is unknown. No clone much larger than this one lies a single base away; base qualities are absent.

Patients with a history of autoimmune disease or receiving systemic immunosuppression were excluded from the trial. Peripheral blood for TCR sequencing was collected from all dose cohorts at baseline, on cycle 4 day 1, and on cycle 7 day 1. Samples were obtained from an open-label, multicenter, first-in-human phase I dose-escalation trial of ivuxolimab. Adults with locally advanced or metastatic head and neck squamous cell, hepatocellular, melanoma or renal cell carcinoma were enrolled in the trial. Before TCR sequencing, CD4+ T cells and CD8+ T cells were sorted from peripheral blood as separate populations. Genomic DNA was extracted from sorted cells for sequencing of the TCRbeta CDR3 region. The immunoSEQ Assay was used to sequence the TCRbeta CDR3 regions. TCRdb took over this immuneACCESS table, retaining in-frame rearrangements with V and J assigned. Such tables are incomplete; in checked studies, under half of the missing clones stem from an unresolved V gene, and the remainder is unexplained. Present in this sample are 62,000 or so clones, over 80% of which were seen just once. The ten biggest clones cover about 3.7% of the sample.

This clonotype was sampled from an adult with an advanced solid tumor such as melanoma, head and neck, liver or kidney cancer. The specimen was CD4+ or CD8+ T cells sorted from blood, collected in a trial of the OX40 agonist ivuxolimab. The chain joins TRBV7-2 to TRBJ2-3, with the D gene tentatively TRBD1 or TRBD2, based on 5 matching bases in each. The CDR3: CASRPGRATDTQYF. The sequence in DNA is TGTGCCAGCAGGCCGGGACGCGCCACAGATACGCAGTATTTT.